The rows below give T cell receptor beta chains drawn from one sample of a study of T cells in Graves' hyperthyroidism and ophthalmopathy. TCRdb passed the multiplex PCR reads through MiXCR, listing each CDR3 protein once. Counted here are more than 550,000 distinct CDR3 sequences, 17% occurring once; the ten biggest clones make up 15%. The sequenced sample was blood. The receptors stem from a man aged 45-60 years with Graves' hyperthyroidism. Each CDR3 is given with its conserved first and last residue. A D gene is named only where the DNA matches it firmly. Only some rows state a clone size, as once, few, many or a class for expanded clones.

CSASAYRAQPQHF,TGCAGTGCTAGTGCCTATCGAGCCCAGCCCCAGCATTTT,TRBJ1-5,.,TRBV20-1,.
CASGNYSEQYF,TGTGCCAGCGGAAACTACTCCGAGCAGTACTTC,TRBJ2-7,.,TRBV13,.
CASSFFPGSRYEQYF,TGTGCCAGCAGTTTTTTCCCGGGATCCCGCTACGAGCAGTACTTC,TRBJ2-7,.,TRBV27,.
CASSPPDYQYEQYF,TGTGCCAGCAGCCCCCCCGACTACCAATACGAGCAGTACTTC,TRBJ2-7,.,TRBV13,.
CASSFTGLGEKLFF,TGTGCCAGCAGTTTCACAGGGCTGGGTGAAAAACTGTTTTTT,TRBJ1-4,.,TRBV27,many
CASSVEGKQPQHF,TGTGCCAGCAGCGTAGAGGGGAAACAGCCCCAGCATTTT,TRBJ1-5,.,TRBV9,few
CASSLGQGGRGAFF,TGCGCCAGCAGCCTCGGACAGGGGGGGAGAGGAGCTTTCTTT,TRBJ1-1,TRBD1,TRBV5-1,many
CASSGGLAGASYEQYF,TGTGCCAGCAGCGGGGGACTAGCGGGTGCCTCCTACGAGCAGTACTTC,TRBJ2-7,TRBD2,TRBV9,.
CASSEKPDRGHEQYF,TGTGCCAGCAGTGAAAAGCCGGACAGGGGCCACGAGCAGTACTTC,TRBJ2-7,TRBD1,TRBV6-1,few
CASTNVGQGDYEQYF,TGTGCCAGCACAAATGTCGGGCAGGGGGACTACGAGCAGTACTTC,TRBJ2-7,TRBD1,TRBV7-2,few
CSARQITEAFF,TGCAGTGCCAGACAGATCACTGAAGCTTTCTTT,TRBJ1-1,.,TRBV20-1,many
CASTQEFNTEAFF,TGCGCCAGCACCCAGGAATTCAACACTGAAGCTTTCTTT,TRBJ1-1,.,TRBV5-1,few
CASKTGGIETQYF,TGTGCCAGCAAGACAGGAGGTATCGAGACCCAGTACTTC,TRBJ2-5,.,TRBV28,many
CASSHAGLAGGNTDTQYF,TGTGCCAGCAGCCACGCCGGGCTAGCGGGAGGGAACACAGATACGCAGTATTTT,TRBJ2-3,TRBD2,TRBV3-1,few
CASSLLSGSYNEQFF,TGTGCCAGCAGCTTACTTAGCGGCTCATACAATGAGCAGTTCTTC,TRBJ2-1,.,TRBV7-3,many